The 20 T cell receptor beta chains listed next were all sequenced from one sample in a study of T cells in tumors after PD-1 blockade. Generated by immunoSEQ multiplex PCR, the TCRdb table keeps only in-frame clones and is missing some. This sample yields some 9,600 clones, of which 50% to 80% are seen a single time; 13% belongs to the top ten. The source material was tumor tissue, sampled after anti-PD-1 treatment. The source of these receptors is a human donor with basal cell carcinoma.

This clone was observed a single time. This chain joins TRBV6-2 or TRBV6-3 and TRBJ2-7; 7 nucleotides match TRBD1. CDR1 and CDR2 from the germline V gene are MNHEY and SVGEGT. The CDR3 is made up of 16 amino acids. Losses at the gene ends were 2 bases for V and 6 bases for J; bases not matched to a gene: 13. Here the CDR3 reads CASSYIWGVGGVEQYF. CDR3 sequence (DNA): TGTGCCAGCAGTTACATTTGGGGTGTAGGGGGCGTCGAGCAGTACTTC.

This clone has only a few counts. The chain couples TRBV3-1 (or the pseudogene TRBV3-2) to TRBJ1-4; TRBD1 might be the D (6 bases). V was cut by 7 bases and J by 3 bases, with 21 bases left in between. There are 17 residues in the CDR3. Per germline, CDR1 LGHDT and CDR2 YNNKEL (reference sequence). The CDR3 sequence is CASTSGRGGRANEKLFF. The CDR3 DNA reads TGTGCCAGCACCTCAGGAAGGGGGGGTCGAGCTAATGAAAAACTGTTTTTT.

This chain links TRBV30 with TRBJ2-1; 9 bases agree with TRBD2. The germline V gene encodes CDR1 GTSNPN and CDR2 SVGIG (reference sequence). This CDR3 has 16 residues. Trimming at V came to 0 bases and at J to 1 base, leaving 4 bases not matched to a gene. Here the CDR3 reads CAWSVGLAGSYNEQFF. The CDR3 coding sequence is TGTGCCTGGAGTGTAGGGCTAGCGGGGTCCTACAATGAGCAGTTCTTC.

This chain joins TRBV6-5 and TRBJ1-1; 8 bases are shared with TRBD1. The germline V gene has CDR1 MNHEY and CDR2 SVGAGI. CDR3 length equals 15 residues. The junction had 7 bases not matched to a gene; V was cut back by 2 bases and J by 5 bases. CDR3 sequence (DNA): TGTGCCAGCAGTTACGGACAGGGTTTTAGGACTGAAGCTTTCTTT. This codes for CASSYGQGFRTEAFF.

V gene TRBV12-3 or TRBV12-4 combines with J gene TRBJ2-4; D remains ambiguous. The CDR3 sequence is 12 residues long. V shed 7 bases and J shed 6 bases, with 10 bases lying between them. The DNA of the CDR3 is TGTGCCAGCACTGACCCGGGAAACATTCAGTACTTC. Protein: CASTDPGNIQYF.

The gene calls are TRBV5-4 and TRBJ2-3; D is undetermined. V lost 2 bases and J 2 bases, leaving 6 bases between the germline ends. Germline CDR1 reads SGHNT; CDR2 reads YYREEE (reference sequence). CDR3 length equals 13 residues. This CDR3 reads CASSLIVTDTQYF. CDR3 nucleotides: TGTGCCAGCAGCTTAATCGTCACAGATACGCAGTATTTT.

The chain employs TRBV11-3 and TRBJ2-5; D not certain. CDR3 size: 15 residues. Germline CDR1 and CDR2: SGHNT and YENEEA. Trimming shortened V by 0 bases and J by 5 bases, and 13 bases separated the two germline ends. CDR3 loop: CASSLEGKELETQYF. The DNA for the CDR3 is TGTGCCAGCAGCTTAGAAGGGAAAGAGTTGGAGACCCAGTACTTC.

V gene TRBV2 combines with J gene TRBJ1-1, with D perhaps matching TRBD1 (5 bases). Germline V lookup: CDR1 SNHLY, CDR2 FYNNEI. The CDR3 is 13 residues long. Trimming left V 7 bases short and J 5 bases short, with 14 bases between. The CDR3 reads CASMEGLITEAFF. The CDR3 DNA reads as TGTGCCAGCATGGAGGGGCTCATTACTGAAGCTTTCTTT.

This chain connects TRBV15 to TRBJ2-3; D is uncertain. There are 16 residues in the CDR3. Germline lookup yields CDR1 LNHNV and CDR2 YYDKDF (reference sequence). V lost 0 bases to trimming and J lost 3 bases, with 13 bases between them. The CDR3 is CATSRDSVGWTDTQYF. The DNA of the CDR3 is TGTGCCACCAGCAGAGATTCGGTTGGGTGGACAGATACGCAGTATTTT.

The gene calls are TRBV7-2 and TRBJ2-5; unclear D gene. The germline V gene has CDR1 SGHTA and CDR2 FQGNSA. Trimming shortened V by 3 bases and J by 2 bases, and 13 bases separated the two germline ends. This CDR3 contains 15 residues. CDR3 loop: CASSLGARGQETQYF. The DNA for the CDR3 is TGTGCCAGCAGCTTGGGTGCGAGAGGACAAGAGACCCAGTACTTC.

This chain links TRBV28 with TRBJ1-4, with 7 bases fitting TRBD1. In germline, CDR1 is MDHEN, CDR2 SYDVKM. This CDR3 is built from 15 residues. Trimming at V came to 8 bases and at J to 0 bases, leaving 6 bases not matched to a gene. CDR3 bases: TGTGCCAGCGGACCCCAGGGGGCAACTAATGAAAAACTGTTTTTT. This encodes CASGPQGATNEKLFF. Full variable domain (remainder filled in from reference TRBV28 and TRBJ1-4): DVKVTQSSRYLVKRTGEKVFLECVQDMDHENMFWYRQDPGLGLRLIYFSYDVKMKEKGDIPEGYSVSREKKERFSLILESASTNQTSMYLCASGPQGATNEKLFFGSGTQLSVL.

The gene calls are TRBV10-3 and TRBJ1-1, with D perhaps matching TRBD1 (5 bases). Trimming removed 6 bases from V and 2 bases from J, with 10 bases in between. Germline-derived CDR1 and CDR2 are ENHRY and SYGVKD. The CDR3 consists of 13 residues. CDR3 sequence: CAISGGSNTEAFF. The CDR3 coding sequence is TGTGCCATCAGCGGGGGGAGTAACACTGAAGCTTTCTTT.

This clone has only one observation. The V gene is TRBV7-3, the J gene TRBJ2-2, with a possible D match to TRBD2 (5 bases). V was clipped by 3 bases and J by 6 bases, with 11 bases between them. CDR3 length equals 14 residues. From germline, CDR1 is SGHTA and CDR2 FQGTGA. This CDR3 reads CASSLSREAGELFF. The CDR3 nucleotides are TGTGCCAGCAGCTTGTCCCGGGAAGCCGGGGAGCTGTTTTTT.

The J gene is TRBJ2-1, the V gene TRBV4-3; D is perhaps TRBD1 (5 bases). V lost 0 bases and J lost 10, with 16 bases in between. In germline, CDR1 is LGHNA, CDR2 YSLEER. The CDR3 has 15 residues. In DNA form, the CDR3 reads TGCGCCAGCAGCCAAGACAATGGCATAAGGGGAGAGCAGTTCTTC. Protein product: CASSQDNGIRGEQFF.

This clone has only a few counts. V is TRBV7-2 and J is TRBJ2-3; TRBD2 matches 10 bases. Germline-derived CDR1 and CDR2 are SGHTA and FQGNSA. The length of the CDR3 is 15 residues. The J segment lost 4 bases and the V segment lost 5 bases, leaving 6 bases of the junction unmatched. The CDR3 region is CASSALAGAPDTQYF. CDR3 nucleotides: TGTGCCAGCAGCGCCCTAGCGGGGGCGCCAGATACGCAGTATTTT.

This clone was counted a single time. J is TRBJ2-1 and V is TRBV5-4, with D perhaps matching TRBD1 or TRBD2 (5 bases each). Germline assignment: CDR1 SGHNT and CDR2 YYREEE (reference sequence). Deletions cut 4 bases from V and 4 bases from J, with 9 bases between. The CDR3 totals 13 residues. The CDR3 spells CASSRDLYNEQFF. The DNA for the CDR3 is TGTGCCAGCAGCAGGGACCTATACAATGAGCAGTTCTTC.

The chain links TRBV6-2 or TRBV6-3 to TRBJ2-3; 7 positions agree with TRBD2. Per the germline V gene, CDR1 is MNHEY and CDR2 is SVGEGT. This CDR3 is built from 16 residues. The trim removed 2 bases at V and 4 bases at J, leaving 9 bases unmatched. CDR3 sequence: CASSYPSGKVADTQYF. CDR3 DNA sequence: TGTGCCAGCAGTTACCCAAGCGGGAAAGTGGCAGATACGCAGTATTTT.

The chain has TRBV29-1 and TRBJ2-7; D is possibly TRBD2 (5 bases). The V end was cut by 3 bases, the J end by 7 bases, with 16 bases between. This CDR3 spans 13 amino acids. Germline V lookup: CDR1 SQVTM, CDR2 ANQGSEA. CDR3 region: CSVETTFRGEQYF. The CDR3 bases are TGCAGCGTTGAGACTACATTCAGAGGGGAGCAGTACTTC.

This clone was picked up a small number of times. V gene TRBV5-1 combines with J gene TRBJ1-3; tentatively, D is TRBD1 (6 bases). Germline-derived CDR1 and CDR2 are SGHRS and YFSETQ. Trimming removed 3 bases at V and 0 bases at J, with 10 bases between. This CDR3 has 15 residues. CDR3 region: CASSSDSTSGNTIYF. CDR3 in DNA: TGCGCCAGCAGCTCGGACAGCACCTCTGGAAACACCATATATTTT.

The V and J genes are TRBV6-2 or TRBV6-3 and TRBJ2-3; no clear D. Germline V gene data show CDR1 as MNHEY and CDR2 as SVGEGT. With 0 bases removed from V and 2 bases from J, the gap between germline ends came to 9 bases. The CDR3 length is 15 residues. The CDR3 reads CASSYSIGVTDTQYF. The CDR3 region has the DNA TGTGCCAGCAGTTACTCGATCGGTGTCACAGATACGCAGTATTTT.